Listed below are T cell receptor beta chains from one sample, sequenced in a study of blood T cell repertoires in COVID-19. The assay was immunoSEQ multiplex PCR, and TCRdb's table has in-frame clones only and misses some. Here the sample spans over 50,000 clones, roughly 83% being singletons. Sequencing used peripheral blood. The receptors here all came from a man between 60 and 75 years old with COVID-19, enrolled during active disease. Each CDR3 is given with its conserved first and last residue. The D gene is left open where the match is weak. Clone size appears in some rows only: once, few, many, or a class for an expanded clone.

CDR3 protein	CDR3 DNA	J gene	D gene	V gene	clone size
CASSDGSYGYTF	TGTGCCAGCAGTGACGGTAGCTATGGCTACACCTTC	TRBJ1-2	.	TRBV6-1	.
CASSTRDRGEQYF	TGTGCCAGCAGTACCCGGGACAGGGGCGAGCAGTACTTC	TRBJ2-7	TRBD1	TRBV28	.
CASSPGRAAYEQYF	TGTGCCAGCAGCCCCGGGCGGGCTGCCTACGAGCAGTACTTC	TRBJ2-7	.	TRBV7-9	.
CASSYDSGANVLTF	TGTGCCTCCAGTTACGACTCTGGGGCCAACGTCCTGACTTTC	TRBJ2-6	.	TRBV19	few
CASSLRANTEAFF	TGTGCCAGCAGCCTACGAGCGAACACTGAAGCTTTCTTT	TRBJ1-1	.	TRBV7-9	.
CASSYSFRPDTQYF	TGTGCCAGCAGTTACTCGTTCAGGCCAGATACGCAGTATTTT	TRBJ2-3	.	TRBV6-5	.
CASSLGGGTRLFF	TGTGCCAGCAGTTTAGGAGGGGGAACGAGACTGTTTTTT	TRBJ1-4	.	TRBV12-3/TRBV12-4	.
CASSLDRDYSPLHF	TGTGCCAGCAGTCTCGACAGGGACTATTCACCCCTCCACTTT	TRBJ1-6	TRBD1	TRBV2	.
CASCEFVRGYEQYF	TGCGCCAGCTGTGAGTTTGTCAGGGGCTACGAGCAGTACTTC	TRBJ2-7	.	TRBV10-2	.
CASSVGTEETQYF	TGTGCCAGCAGCGTCGGGACAGAAGAGACCCAGTACTTC	TRBJ2-5	TRBD1	TRBV9	.
CASTRTGYEQYF	TGTGCCAGCACTAGGACAGGATACGAGCAGTACTTC	TRBJ2-7	TRBD1	TRBV2	few
CASKVETSGYNEQFF	TGTGCCAGCAAAGTGGAGACTAGCGGGTACAATGAGCAGTTCTTC	TRBJ2-1	TRBD2	TRBV2	.
CASSGDIFEAFF	TGTGCCAGTAGTGGGGACATTTTTGAAGCTTTCTTT	TRBJ1-1	.	TRBV19	.
CASSFTSGQETQYF	TGTGCCAGCAGCTTCACTAGCGGCCAAGAGACCCAGTACTTC	TRBJ2-5	TRBD2	TRBV11-2	few
CASNPVAGSGYTF	TGCGCCAGCAACCCAGTCGCGGGGTCCGGCTACACCTTC	TRBJ1-2	.	TRBV10-2	.
CASSLLAGTGELFF	TGTGCCAGCAGTTTATTAGCGGGGACCGGGGAGCTGTTTTTT	TRBJ2-2	TRBD2	TRBV6-5	few
CASGSFGGGSEQFF	TGTGCCAGCGGATCCTTCGGGGGTGGAAGTGAGCAGTTCTTC	TRBJ2-1	.	TRBV7-9	few
CASSVGGTGSSYEQYF	TGTGCCAGCAGCGTGGGAGGAACAGGTAGCTCCTACGAGCAGTACTTC	TRBJ2-7	.	TRBV9	.
CASSDFPTGRVYGYTF	TGTGCCAGCAGTGATTTCCCGACAGGGCGGGTATATGGCTACACCTTC	TRBJ1-2	TRBD1	TRBV6-4	.
CASSFRNRGLSPLHF	TGTGCCAGCAGCTTTCGGAACAGGGGGCTCTCACCCCTCCACTTT	TRBJ1-6	TRBD1	TRBV5-6	.
CASSRADTQYF	TGTGCCAGCAGCCGCGCAGATACGCAGTATTTT	TRBJ2-3	.	TRBV3-1/TRBV3-2	.
CSADGGAKTYEQYF	TGCAGCGCGGACGGGGGGGCCAAAACCTACGAGCAGTACTTC	TRBJ2-7	TRBD2	TRBV29-1	.